This TCR beta chain was identified in a study of blood T cell repertoires in COVID-19. Measured with immunoSEQ multiplex PCR; TCRdb has only the in-frame clones, and not every one. The table lists hundreds of thousands of clones, 86% of them singletons. V lost 4 bases, J lost 10 bases, and 16 bases lay in between. The CDR3 runs to 13 residues. CDR1 SGHKS and CDR2 YYEKEE come from the germline V gene (reference sequence). This rearrangement joins TRBV5-5 to TRBJ2-3; D possibly corresponds to TRBD1 (5 bases). The receptor was isolated from a woman between 45 and 60 years old who had recovered from COVID-19. Specimen: PBMCs or T cells enriched from blood (not recorded which). The CDR3 is CASSLTGDESQYF. DNA of the CDR3: TGTGCCAGCAGCCTAACAGGAGATGAGTCGCAGTATTTT.